The T cell receptor beta chain described here comes from a study of tumor and adjacent non-tumor tissue in lung cancer. The template was RNA from unsorted bulk tissue. This non-tumor lung sample came from over 3 cm beyond the tumor edge. Comment on this clonotype: Antigen specificity is unknown. The germline gene is not matched at one end of the junction; a read error may be the cause.

Looked up from germline, CDR1 is LGHNA and CDR2 is YSLEER. CDR3 size: 15 residues. Whole-study results and caveats: Tumor TCR diversity, when higher, was linked to shorter survival. Normal lung showed higher cumulative top 100 clone frequency than tumor.

The library came from three nested PCR rounds adapted from ARM-PCR protocols. MiXCR, applied by TCRdb to the multiplex PCR reads, yields one record per CDR3 protein. Among approximately 80,000 distinct CDR3 sequences, approximately 80% were seen once, and the ten largest hold less than 60%. Sequenced input: distant non-tumor lung tissue. The receptor was derived from a man aged 55 to 70 with non-small cell lung cancer. V and J are TRBV4-3 and TRBJ1-1; D remains ambiguous. CDR3 DNA: TGCGCCAGCCGCCAAGATGGGGAAAGGGACACTGAAGCTTTCTTT. Residues: CASRQDGERDTEAFF.